Listed here are 31 T cell receptor beta chains from one sample, sequenced in a study of identical twins. A single record per CDR3 protein comes from TCRdb applying MiXCR to the 5' RACE reads. This sample has approximately 190,000 distinct CDR3 sequences, with approximately 15% found just once. These same records also appear under a second study, on T cells expressing NK-cell markers.

The sequenced material came from CD8+ T cells sorted from blood. The source is a woman between 18 and 29 years old in good health.

This chain links TRBV27 with TRBJ2-1; D is unresolved. Germline lookup yields CDR1 MNHEY and CDR2 SMNVEV (reference sequence). The CDR3 consists of 15 residues. V was trimmed by 4 bases and J by 0 bases, leaving 10 bases between them. The DNA for the CDR3 is TGTGCCAGCAGTTGGTCCGGGCTCTCCTACAATGAGCAGTTCTTC. It translates to CASSWSGLSYNEQFF.

This clonotype was found a few times. This sequence joins TRBV29-1 and TRBJ2-2; D unclear. With 6 bases removed from V and 3 bases from J, the gap between germline ends came to 11 bases. This CDR3 is built from 13 residues. Germline CDR1 SQVTM, CDR2 ANQGSEA. CDR3 protein: CSVGRSYTGELFF. In DNA, the CDR3 is TGCAGCGTGGGCCGGAGTTACACCGGGGAGCTGTTTTTT.

This clonotype was seen many times. The CDR3 DNA follows: TGTGCCAGCAGCCACAGGGGACTAGCGGGGAGAGGCTCCTACAATGAGCAGTTCTTC. Amino acids: CASSHRGLAGRGSYNEQFF. The V call is TRBV6-4, the J call TRBJ2-1; 13 positions match TRBD2. From germline, CDR1 is MRHNA and CDR2 SNTAGT. There are 19 residues in the CDR3. After removal of 6 bases from V and 0 bases from J, the junction contained 11 bases not matched to a gene.

This clonotype occurred many times. The chain is built from TRBV11-2 and TRBJ2-1; D uncertain. The CDR3 has 11 amino acids. V was shortened by 5 bases and J by 9 bases, with 8 bases between the two germline ends. CDR1 SGHAT and CDR2 FQNNGV come from the germline V gene. The CDR3 is CASSALGEQFF. CDR3 DNA: TGTGCCAGCAGCGCCCTCGGTGAGCAGTTCTTC.

The chain joins TRBV5-6 to TRBJ1-1; a possible D gene is TRBD1 (5 bases). The V gene's germline CDR1 is SGHDT and CDR2 YYEEEE. The length of the CDR3 is 13 residues. With 4 bases removed from V and 6 bases from J, the gap between germline ends came to 13 bases. DNA of the CDR3: TGTGCCAGCAGCAGTGGGGGGATTTCTGAAGCTTTCTTT. This translates into CASSSGGISEAFF.

The genes are TRBV15 and TRBJ2-1; D possibly uses TRBD1 or TRBD2 (5 bases each). V was cut by 3 bases and J by 10 bases, with 10 bases left in between. CDR1 is LNHNV, CDR2 YYDKDF, per germline (reference sequence). CDR3 length: 12 residues. This CDR3 is CATSRRGGEQFF. CDR3 coding DNA: TGTGCCACCAGCAGGAGGGGTGGCGAGCAGTTCTTC.

Only a few counts were recorded for this clonotype. This chain uses TRBV12-3 or TRBV12-4 with TRBJ2-1, with D unresolved. This CDR3 has 12 amino acids. Trimming shortened V by 3 bases and J by 7 bases, and 7 bases separated the two germline ends. CDR3 nucleotide sequence: TGTGCCAGCAGTTTCGTAAAGAATGAGCAGTTCTTC. It codes for CASSFVKNEQFF.

The V call is TRBV5-1, the J call TRBJ2-7; 8 bases are a match to TRBD1. The CDR3 is made up of 15 amino acids. V lost 4 bases to trimming and J lost 6 bases; unmatched junction nucleotides: 12. Per germline, CDR1 SGHRS and CDR2 YFSETQ. CDR3 coding DNA: TGCGCCAGCAGCCCCTCGGAGGGACAGGTAATCGAGCAGTACTTC. Its translation: CASSPSEGQVIEQYF.

J is TRBJ2-1 and V is TRBV29-1; TRBD2 agrees at 8 bases. The CDR3 extends over 14 amino acids. J was trimmed by 6 bases and V by 2 bases; bases with no gene match: 6. Germline V lookup: CDR1 SQVTM, CDR2 ANQGSEA. The CDR3 DNA reads as TGCAGCGTTGAACGCGCGGGAGGCATCAATGAGCAGTTCTTC. Translating gives CSVERAGGINEQFF.

This clonotype was seen only a few times. The chain employs TRBV6-5 and TRBJ2-1, with D maybe TRBD2 (5 bases). V shed 0 bases and J shed 9 bases, with 9 bases lying between them. CDR3 length: 13 amino acids. Germline assignment: CDR1 MNHEY and CDR2 SVGAGI. CDR3 bases: TGTGCCAGCAGTTACTCGTTACGGGGTGAGCAGTTCTTC. This gives the protein CASSYSLRGEQFF.

This clonotype was seen only a few times. V gene TRBV12-3 or TRBV12-4 combines with J gene TRBJ2-5; the match to TRBD2 covers 7 bases. With V trimmed by 9 bases and J by 7 bases, 14 bases remained unmatched. CDR3 length equals 14 residues. The DNA for the CDR3 is TGTGCCAGTGGGGAGGGCTCAGCCCTCAGGACCCAGTACTTC. Encoded protein: CASGEGSALRTQYF.

This clonotype appeared many times. V gene TRBV6-1 combines with J gene TRBJ2-5; the D call may be TRBD1 or TRBD2 (5 bases each). From germline, CDR1 is MNHNS and CDR2 SASEGT. The V gene lost 3 bases and the J gene lost 6 bases, with 14 bases spanning the gap. This CDR3 region has 14 residues. The CDR3 is CASSDLDSGQTQYF. CDR3 nucleotide sequence: TGTGCCAGCAGTGACCTCGACAGCGGACAGACCCAGTACTTC.

This chain uses TRBV5-1 with TRBJ2-7; D is ambiguous. V lost 2 bases, J lost 6 bases, and 6 bases lay in between. Germline V gives CDR1 SGHRS, CDR2 YFSETQ. This CDR3 region has 11 residues. In DNA, the CDR3 is TGCGCCAGCAGCTTCCAGTCCGAGCAGTACTTC. Translated: CASSFQSEQYF.

The chain recombines TRBV7-9 with TRBJ2-7; 7 bases are shared with TRBD1. J lost 3 bases, V lost 5 bases, and 4 bases had no gene match. Germline CDR1 and CDR2: SEHNR and FQNEAQ (reference sequence). The CDR3 runs to 13 residues. The CDR3 bases are TGTGCCAGCAGCATGACAGGGTTCTACGAGCAGTACTTC. Translating it yields CASSMTGFYEQYF.

This clonotype was observed a handful of times. The V gene is TRBV3-1, the J gene TRBJ2-3; 9 bases are a match to TRBD2. Germline CDR1 LGHDT, CDR2 YNNKEL (reference sequence). The trim removed 6 bases at V and 0 bases at J, leaving 7 bases unmatched. The CDR3 consists of 16 residues. In DNA, the CDR3 is TGTGCCAGCAGGCCTAGCGGGGAAGTTAGCACAGATACGCAGTATTTT. This translates into CASRPSGEVSTDTQYF.

J is TRBJ2-5 and V is TRBV29-1; maybe TRBD1 (6 bases). The CDR3 loop spans 12 amino acids. Germline lookup yields CDR1 SQVTM and CDR2 ANQGSEA. Trimming shortened V by 1 base and J by 3 bases, and 6 bases separated the two germline ends. For the CDR3, the DNA is TGCAGCGTTGAAGGGACAGAAGAGACCCAGTACTTC. It translates to CSVEGTEETQYF.

The rearrangement links TRBV28 to TRBJ1-6; tentative D call: TRBD1 (6 bases). CDR3 length equals 18 residues. CDR1 and CDR2 (germline): MDHEN, SYDVKM. V gave up 3 bases and J gave up 4 bases, with 19 bases separating them. This chain's CDR3 is CASSLGLPGQIYNSPLHF. CDR3 DNA sequence: TGTGCCAGCAGTTTGGGGTTACCAGGACAGATTTATAATTCACCCCTCCACTTT.

Remarks on this clonotype: The junction and the germline gene differ at one end; a read error may be behind it. V gene TRBV15 combines with J gene TRBJ1-2; D call uncertain. The germline V gene has CDR1 LNHNV and CDR2 YYDKDF (reference sequence). The CDR3 totals 13 residues. CDR3 loop: CATSGDGNYGYTF. For the CDR3, the DNA is TGTGCCACCAGCGGAGACGGAAACTATGGCTACACCTTC.

The genes are TRBV19 and TRBJ2-1; D unresolved. The ends were cut back, 5 bases at V and 5 bases at J, with 16 bases in the middle. The length of the CDR3 is 15 residues. The germline CDR1 and CDR2 sequences are LNHDA and SQIVND (reference sequence). CDR3 sequence reads: CASSLTLGYNNEQFF. CDR3 bases: TGTGCCAGTAGTTTGACACTCGGCTACAACAATGAGCAGTTCTTC. The complete variable domain, with remaining parts taken from reference TRBV19 and TRBJ2-1, reads DGGITQSPKYLFRKEGQNVTLSCEQNLNHDAMYWYRQDPGQGLRLIYYSQIVNDFQKGDIAEGYSVSREKKESFPLTVTSAQKNPTAFYLCASSLTLGYNNEQFFGPGTRLTVL.

The CDR3 loop reads CASWGEYGYTF. The DNA for the CDR3 is TGTGCCAGCTGGGGGGAATATGGCTACACCTTC. The chain couples TRBV27 to TRBJ1-2, with D possibly matching TRBD1 (5 bases). V was trimmed by 8 bases and J by 5 bases, leaving 9 bases between them. CDR1 and CDR2 (germline): MNHEY, SMNVEV (reference sequence). The CDR3 contains 11 residues.

This clonotype occurred a few times. This chain uses TRBV12-3 or TRBV12-4 with TRBJ2-2; 11 positions match TRBD2. The CDR3 is made up of 17 amino acids. V lost 7 bases, J lost 7 bases, and 14 bases stayed unmatched. CDR3 sequence: CASIHPLAGGQYGELFF. As DNA, the CDR3 is TGTGCCAGCATCCACCCTCTAGCGGGGGGCCAATACGGGGAGCTGTTTTTT.

With regard to this clonotype: This may be a read error: a much more frequent sequence differs by one nucleotide. The chain combines TRBV11-2 with TRBJ2-6; 7 bases are a match to TRBD1. This CDR3 is 18 amino acids long. Germline assignment: CDR1 SGHAT and CDR2 FQNNGV. DNA of the CDR3: TGTGCCAGCAACTTACAGGGGATGGTTTTATCTGGGGCCAACGTCCTGACTTTC. This gives the protein CASNLQGMVLSGANVLTF.

The rearrangement links TRBV5-5 to TRBJ1-5; 9 nucleotides agree with TRBD1. Per germline, CDR1 SGHKS and CDR2 YYEKEE (reference sequence). CDR3 size: 15 residues. V lost 2 bases, J lost 7 bases, and 7 bases stayed unmatched. The CDR3 reads CASSFDRGIWQPQHF. In nucleotides, the CDR3 is TGTGCCAGCAGCTTTGACAGGGGGATATGGCAGCCCCAGCATTTT.

CDR3 coding DNA: TGTGCCAGCAGTGACGGGTGGGACCACCAGTACTTC. Its protein is CASSDGWDHQYF. The chain carries TRBV25-1 and TRBJ2-7; D is tentatively TRBD1 or TRBD2 (5 bases each). This CDR3 spans 12 amino acids. Germline lookup yields CDR1 MGHDK and CDR2 SYGVNS. Trimming cost V 3 bases and J 10 bases, with 13 bases left between them.

This clonotype came up a few times. The V and J genes are TRBV9 and TRBJ2-1, with 7 positions matching TRBD1. The CDR3 is 15 amino acids. J was trimmed by 8 bases and V by 3 bases; bases with no gene match: 11. Germline V gene data show CDR1 as SGDLS and CDR2 as YYNGEE. The CDR3 region is CASSGRQGSEYEQFF. Written as DNA, the CDR3 is TGTGCCAGCAGCGGACGACAGGGTAGTGAATATGAGCAGTTCTTC.

The table lists this clonotype with a few counts. The rearrangement joins TRBV7-9 to TRBJ2-5; D may be TRBD2 (6 bases). The V end lost 3 bases, the J end lost 4 bases, and 18 bases lay between the germline ends. The CDR3 runs to 16 residues. Germline assignment: CDR1 SEHNR and CDR2 FQNEAQ (reference sequence). CDR3 sequence reads: CASSFMGGPGTETQYF. The CDR3 DNA is TGTGCCAGCAGCTTTATGGGGGGTCCGGGGACAGAGACCCAGTACTTC.

This clonotype has at least ten counts. The chain has TRBV7-2 and TRBJ1-1, with D possibly being TRBD1 (5 bases). This CDR3 has 13 amino acids. The germline CDR1 and CDR2 sequences are SGHTA and FQGNSA. V dropped 2 bases and J dropped 3 bases, with 7 bases sitting between them. The CDR3 nucleotides are TGTGCCAGCAGCTTACGGGGGGACACTGAAGCTTTCTTT. It is translated as CASSLRGDTEAFF. The entire variable domain, with the rest obtained from reference TRBV7-2 and TRBJ1-1, is as follows: GAGVSQSPSNKVTEKGKDVELRCDPISGHTALYWYRQSLGQGLEFLIYFQGNSAPDKSGLPSDRFSAERTGGSVSTLTIQRTQQEDSAVYLCASSLRGDTEAFFGQGTRLTVV.

DNA for the CDR3: TGTGCCAGCAGCCCCGGGACGGCCGGCGAGCAGTACTTC. It yields the protein CASSPGTAGEQYF. The chain carries TRBV9 and TRBJ2-7; either TRBD1 or TRBD2 may fit D (5 bases each). This CDR3 has 13 residues. CDR1 and CDR2 from the germline V gene are SGDLS and YYNGEE. The V end lost 4 bases, the J end lost 6 bases, and 14 bases lay between the germline ends.

This clonotype was seen a handful of times. The chain couples TRBV3-1 to TRBJ2-7, with TRBD2 as a possible D gene (5 bases). Germline lookup yields CDR1 LGHDT and CDR2 YNNKEL (reference sequence). This CDR3 is 13 amino acids long. Trimming pared 1 base from V and 3 bases from J, leaving 7 bases between. The CDR3 region has the DNA TGTGCCAGCAGCCAAGGGACTGGCTACGAGCAGTACTTC. Translating gives CASSQGTGYEQYF.

The chain carries TRBV15 and TRBJ2-1; 13 nucleotides match TRBD2. V shed 3 bases and J 7 bases; nucleotides not matched to a gene: 6. The CDR3 length is 16 residues. Germline V gene data show CDR1 as LNHNV and CDR2 as YYDKDF (reference sequence). The CDR3 here is CATSSPTSGRLNEQFF. The CDR3 DNA reads TGTGCCACCAGCAGTCCGACTAGCGGGAGGCTTAATGAGCAGTTCTTC.

This clonotype was observed a handful of times. The J gene is TRBJ2-7, the V gene TRBV9; D gene unclear. The CDR3 runs 14 residues. Germline assignment: CDR1 SGDLS and CDR2 YYNGEE. The V gene lost 0 bases and the J gene lost 2 bases, with 9 bases spanning the gap. The CDR3 protein is CASSVGGFTYEQYF. The CDR3 nucleotides read TGTGCCAGCAGCGTAGGGGGTTTTACCTACGAGCAGTACTTC.